This is a list of T cell receptor beta chains from one sample in a study of human T cells and chemical hapten exposure. TCRdb ran MiXCR on the RACE reads and lists one entry per CDR3 protein. Of under 130,000 distinct CDR3 sequences listed, 30% to 35% were seen once; the top ten hold around 2.8%. Sequencing used whole blood, obtained in connection with sensitization to the hapten diphenylcyclopropenone (DPC). The receptors here all came from a man aged 40-50 years with alopecia areata. Some clones in this sample may be carry-over from other donors' samples. Both conserved end residues are part of each CDR3. Fields, in order: J gene, CDR3 length, D gene, V gene, clone size, CDR3 protein, CDR3 DNA. The D gene is left open where the match is weak. Expanded clones are given a class, and other clones once, few, many or no size at all.

TRBJ1-4	15	TRBD1	TRBV12-3/TRBV12-4	-	CASRRQGGTNEKLFF	TGTGCCAGCAGACGACAGGGTGGAACTAATGAAAAACTGTTTTTT
TRBJ2-1	18	TRBD2	TRBV27	-	CASSLAAGGPSSYNEQFF	TGTGCCAGCAGTTTAGCAGCGGGAGGCCCCAGCTCCTACAATGAGCAGTTCTTC
TRBJ2-5	15	TRBD1	TRBV7-9	few	CASSPGQGLGETQYF	TGTGCCAGCAGCCCGGGACAGGGGTTAGGAGAGACCCAGTACTTC
TRBJ1-4	14	TRBD1	TRBV20-1	-	CSARSGTEDEKLFF	TGCAGTGCTAGAAGCGGGACAGAGGATGAAAAACTGTTTTTT
TRBJ1-5	15	-	TRBV7-6	-	CASSTDPDSFQPQHF	TGTGCCAGCAGCACAGACCCGGACAGCTTTCAGCCCCAGCATTTT
TRBJ2-1	16	-	TRBV7-2	-	CASSLVGISSYNEQFF	TGTGCCAGCAGCTTAGTCGGGATTAGCTCCTACAATGAGCAGTTCTTC
TRBJ2-3	16	TRBD2	TRBV20-1	-	CSARGPSGIYTDTQYF	TGCAGTGCTAGAGGCCCTAGCGGAATATACACAGATACGCAGTATTTT
TRBJ2-1	11	-	TRBV7-8	few	CASSPSFEQFF	TGTGCCAGCAGCCCCTCCTTTGAGCAGTTCTTC
TRBJ2-7	15	TRBD2	TRBV28	-	CASSGGTRSTREQYF	TGTGCCAGCAGTGGGGGGACTAGATCGACCCGCGAGCAGTACTTC
TRBJ2-1	14	-	TRBV6-5	-	CASKVGFPYNEQFF	TGTGCCAGCAAGGTCGGGTTCCCCTACAATGAGCAGTTCTTC
TRBJ2-6	15	TRBD1	TRBV7-2	-	CASGTGGSGANVLTF	TGTGCCAGCGGGACAGGGGGTTCTGGGGCCAACGTCCTGACTTTC
TRBJ2-1	16	-	TRBV7-9	few	CASSLRQRTSYNEQFF	TGTGCCAGCAGCTTGAGGCAGCGCACCTCCTACAATGAGCAGTTCTTC
TRBJ2-2	16	-	TRBV14	few	CASSPLLVRASGELFF	TGTGCCAGCAGCCCCCTCTTAGTGAGGGCCAGCGGGGAGCTGTTTTTT
TRBJ2-3	19	TRBD2	TRBV9	-	CASIGNGTSGRKESDTQYF	TGTGCCAGCATCGGAAATGGGACTAGCGGGAGGAAGGAATCAGATACGCAGTATTTT
TRBJ2-1	13	-	TRBV10-3	many	CAISGDSIYEQFF	TGTGCCATCAGTGGGGATAGCATATATGAGCAGTTCTTC
TRBJ2-3	16	-	TRBV24-1	-	CATSDTGRTSTDTQYF	TGTGCCACCAGTGATACCGGAAGAACTAGCACAGATACGCAGTATTTT
TRBJ2-7	16	TRBD1	TRBV13	-	CASSSIKRDRVHEQYF	TGTGCCAGCAGCTCCATTAAGCGAGACAGGGTCCACGAGCAGTACTTC
TRBJ1-1	13	-	TRBV11-3	few	CASSLSGDTEAFF	TGTGCCAGCAGCCTGTCAGGTGACACTGAAGCTTTCTTT
TRBJ1-5	14	-	TRBV27	-	CASSLSGSNQPQHF	TGTGCCAGCAGTTTATCAGGCAGCAATCAGCCCCAGCATTTT
TRBJ2-2	14	-	TRBV27	few	CASSQFANTGELFF	TGTGCCAGCAGTCAGTTCGCGAACACCGGGGAGCTGTTTTTT
TRBJ2-3	12	-	TRBV12-3/TRBV12-4	-	CASSFPRHTQYF	TGTGCCAGCAGTTTTCCTAGGCATACGCAGTATTTT
TRBJ2-3	14	-	TRBV6-2/TRBV6-3	-	CASNRGGPTDTQYF	TGTGCCAGCAACCGAGGTGGCCCCACCGATACGCAGTATTTT
TRBJ2-4	13	-	TRBV11-2	few	CASSSDSKNIQYF	TGTGCCAGCAGCTCTGACAGCAAAAACATTCAGTACTTC
TRBJ2-3	18	-	TRBV20-1	few	CSANPFYGTEINTDTQYF	TGCAGTGCCAATCCTTTTTATGGTACTGAAATAAACACAGATACGCAGTATTTT
TRBJ2-5	14	-	TRBV29-1	-	CSASQGARGETQYF	TGCAGCGCCTCACAGGGTGCTCGGGGCGAGACCCAGTACTTC
TRBJ1-2	15	TRBD1	TRBV27	-	CASRQPGQGGYGYTF	TGTGCCAGCAGGCAACCGGGACAGGGAGGCTATGGCTACACCTTC
TRBJ1-1	15	-	TRBV9	-	CASSVGSLRNTEAFF	TGTGCCAGCAGCGTAGGATCATTACGGAACACTGAAGCTTTCTTT
TRBJ2-3	13	-	TRBV7-9	-	CASSLLAPDTQYF	TGTGCCAGCAGCTTATTGGCCCCAGATACGCAGTATTTT
TRBJ1-4	17	-	TRBV27	few	CASSPFVSNFANEKLFF	TGTGCCAGCAGTCCTTTTGTCAGCAACTTTGCTAATGAAAAACTGTTTTTT
TRBJ1-1	14	-	TRBV6-6	few	CASSADRANTEAFF	TGTGCCAGCAGTGCGGACAGAGCGAACACTGAAGCTTTCTTT
TRBJ2-1	13	-	TRBV12-3/TRBV12-4	-	CASSLLRESEQFF	TGTGCCAGCAGTTTACTCCGGGAGAGTGAGCAGTTCTTC
TRBJ2-3	15	-	TRBV28	few	CASSLRGRGFGTQYF	TGTGCCAGCAGTTTGCGGGGGCGGGGGTTTGGTACGCAGTATTTT
TRBJ2-6	18	TRBD2	TRBV4-1	-	CASSLQGGRKGGANVLTF	TGCGCCAGCAGCCTTCAAGGCGGGAGAAAGGGTGGGGCCAACGTCCTGACTTTC
TRBJ2-1	13	-	TRBV5-1	-	CASSAPQTNEQFF	TGCGCCAGCAGCGCACCACAGACTAATGAGCAGTTCTTC
TRBJ1-6	14	-	TRBV7-3	-	CASSFQGSNSPLHF	TGTGCCAGCAGCTTTCAGGGGTCCAATTCACCCCTCCACTTT
TRBJ2-6	18	-	TRBV5-1	-	CASSLWTLALGGANVLTF	TGCGCCAGCAGCTTGTGGACTCTAGCGCTGGGGGGGGCCAACGTCCTGACTTTC
TRBJ2-1	15	-	TRBV4-2	-	CASSQDGGDYNEQFF	TGTGCCAGCAGCCAAGACGGTGGGGACTACAATGAGCAGTTCTTC
TRBJ2-5	16	TRBD2	TRBV5-1	-	CASSGGLAGDRETQYF	TGCGCCAGCAGCGGAGGACTAGCGGGAGATCGGGAGACCCAGTACTTC
TRBJ1-1	18	-	TRBV6-6	-	CASSYSRGSGQLLGDAFF	TGTGCCAGCAGTTACTCGAGGGGCTCCGGACAACTGCTGGGGGATGCTTTCTTT
TRBJ1-1	12	-	TRBV20-1	-	CISLGQRTEAFF	TGCATCTCGCTAGGACAGAGGACTGAAGCTTTCTTT
TRBJ2-3	14	-	TRBV6-4	few	CASSDRTGTDTQYF	TGTGCCAGCAGTGATAGGACTGGCACAGATACGCAGTATTTT
TRBJ2-1	14	-	TRBV12-3/TRBV12-4	-	CASSFYLGYNEQFF	TGTGCCAGCAGTTTTTATCTGGGTTACAATGAGCAGTTCTTC
TRBJ2-3	14	TRBD1	TRBV5-1	-	CASSFDRDTDTQYF	TGCGCCAGCAGCTTCGACAGGGACACAGATACGCAGTATTTT
TRBJ2-5	16	-	TRBV7-2	-	CASSPAALTGGETQYF	TGTGCCAGCAGCCCCGCTGCGCTGACTGGGGGGGAGACCCAGTACTTC
TRBJ1-5	20	-	TRBV6-2/TRBV6-3	-	CASSYIVGGGAYSPNQPQHF	TGTGCCAGCAGTTACATTGTTGGTGGGGGCGCTTACTCCCCCAATCAGCCCCAGCATTTT
TRBJ1-6	14	-	TRBV20-1	few	CSAAPGRGQSPLHF	TGCAGTGCTGCCCCGGGACGGGGGCAATCACCCCTCCACTTT
TRBJ2-2	14	-	TRBV10-3	-	CAISRGTNTGELFF	TGTGCCATCAGTAGGGGAACGAACACCGGGGAGCTGTTTTTT
TRBJ1-4	13	-	TRBV28	-	CASNDGGDEKLFF	TGTGCCAGTAATGACGGCGGGGATGAAAAACTGTTTTTT
TRBJ1-2	14	-	TRBV12-3/TRBV12-4	-	CASSSQSQNYGYTF	TGTGCCAGCAGTTCGCAAAGCCAAAACTATGGCTACACCTTC
TRBJ2-5	12	-	TRBV5-1	-	CASSRHQETQYF	TGCGCCAGCAGCCGGCACCAAGAGACCCAGTACTTC
TRBJ1-6	14	-	TRBV11-3	-	CASSLIPGNSPLHF	TGTGCCAGCAGCCTGATACCTGGGAATTCACCCCTCCACTTT
TRBJ1-1	15	-	TRBV27	-	CASSSGAGARTEAFF	TGTGCCAGCAGTTCGGGGGCCGGGGCGAGGACTGAAGCTTTCTTT
TRBJ2-7	15	-	TRBV29-1	-	CSVDVGEKSSYEQYF	TGCAGCGTTGATGTCGGGGAGAAAAGCTCCTACGAGCAGTACTTC
TRBJ2-1	18	TRBD2	TRBV6-5	few	CASSMWLAGVGRDNEQFF	TGTGCCAGCAGTATGTGGCTAGCGGGAGTTGGAAGGGATAATGAGCAGTTCTTC
TRBJ1-5	13	TRBD1	TRBV2	-	CASRDRGGQPQHF	TGTGCCAGCAGGGACAGGGGCGGTCAGCCCCAGCATTTT
TRBJ2-6	19	TRBD2	TRBV5-1	few	CASSALLAGGPSGANVLTF	TGCGCCAGCAGCGCCTTGCTAGCGGGGGGGCCCTCTGGGGCCAACGTCCTGACTTTC
TRBJ2-2	14	-	TRBV24-1	-	CATSELQDTGELFF	TGTGCCACCAGTGAGTTACAGGACACCGGGGAGCTGTTTTTT
TRBJ1-2	17	TRBD1	TRBV7-6	-	CASRKGPGTGISYGYTF	TGTGCCAGCAGAAAGGGTCCCGGGACAGGAATATCCTATGGCTACACCTTC
TRBJ2-1	9	TRBD1	TRBV29-1	-	CSVDRGQFF	TGCAGCGTCGACAGGGGGCAATTCTTC
TRBJ1-1	9	-	TRBV21-1	-	CAPYPEAFF	TGTGCCCCGTATCCTGAAGCTTTCTTT